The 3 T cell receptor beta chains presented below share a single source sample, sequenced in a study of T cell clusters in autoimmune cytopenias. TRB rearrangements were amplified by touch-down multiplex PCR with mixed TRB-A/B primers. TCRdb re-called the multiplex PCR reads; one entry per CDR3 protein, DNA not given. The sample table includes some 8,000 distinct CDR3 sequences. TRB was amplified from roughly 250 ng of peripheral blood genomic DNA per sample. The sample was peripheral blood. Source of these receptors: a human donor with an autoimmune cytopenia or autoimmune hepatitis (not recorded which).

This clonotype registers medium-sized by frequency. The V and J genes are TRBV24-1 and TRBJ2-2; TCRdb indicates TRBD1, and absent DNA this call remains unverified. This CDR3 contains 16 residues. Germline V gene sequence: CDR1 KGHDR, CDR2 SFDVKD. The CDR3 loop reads CATSDPNGIDFGELFF.

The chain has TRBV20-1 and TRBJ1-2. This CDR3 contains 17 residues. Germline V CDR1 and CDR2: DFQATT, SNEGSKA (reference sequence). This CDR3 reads CSARDGRATLRGYGYTF.

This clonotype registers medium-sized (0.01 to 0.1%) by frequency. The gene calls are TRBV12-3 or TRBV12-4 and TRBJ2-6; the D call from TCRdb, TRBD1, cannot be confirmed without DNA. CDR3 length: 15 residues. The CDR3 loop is CASSPTGRGANVLTF.